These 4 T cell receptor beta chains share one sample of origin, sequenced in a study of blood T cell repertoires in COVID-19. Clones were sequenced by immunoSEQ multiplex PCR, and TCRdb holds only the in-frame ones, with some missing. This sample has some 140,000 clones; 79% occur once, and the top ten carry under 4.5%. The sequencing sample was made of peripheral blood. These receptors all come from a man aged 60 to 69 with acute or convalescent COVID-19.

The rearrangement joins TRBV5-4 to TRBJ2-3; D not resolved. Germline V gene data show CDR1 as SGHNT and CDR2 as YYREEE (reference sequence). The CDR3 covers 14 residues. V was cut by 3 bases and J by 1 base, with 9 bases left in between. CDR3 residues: CASSSALGTDTQYF. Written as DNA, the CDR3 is TGTGCCAGCAGCTCAGCGTTGGGCACAGATACGCAGTATTTT.

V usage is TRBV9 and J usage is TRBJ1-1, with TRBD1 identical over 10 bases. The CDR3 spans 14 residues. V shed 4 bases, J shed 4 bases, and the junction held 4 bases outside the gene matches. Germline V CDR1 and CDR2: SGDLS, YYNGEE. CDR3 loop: CASSPRTGGTEAFF. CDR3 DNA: TGTGCCAGCAGCCCCCGGACAGGGGGCACTGAAGCTTTCTTT.

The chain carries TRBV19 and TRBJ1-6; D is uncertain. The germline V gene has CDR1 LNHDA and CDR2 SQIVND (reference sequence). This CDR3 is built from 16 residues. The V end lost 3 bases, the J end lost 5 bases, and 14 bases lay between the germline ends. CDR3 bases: TGTGCCAGTAGTATTTCAGACAAAAGGAATAATTCACCCCTCCACTTT. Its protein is CASSISDKRNNSPLHF.

The CDR3 loop reads CASSQDFVGGDAGYTF. The CDR3 nucleotides read TGTGCCAGCAGCCAAGATTTCGTAGGGGGCGACGCTGGCTACACCTTC. This chain links TRBV4-2 with TRBJ1-2; TRBD1 aligns across 7 bases. Unmatched junction bases numbered 11, after V lost 0 bases and J lost 7 bases. The CDR3 covers 16 residues. CDR1 is LGHNA and CDR2 is YNFKEQ in the germline V gene.